Below are 25 T cell receptor beta chains sequenced from a single sample in a study of vaccination effects on CD4 cells after COVID-19. Measured with immunoSEQ multiplex PCR; TCRdb has only the in-frame clones, and not every one. Of around 63,000 clones in the sample, about 71% were seen once. Antigens of these TCRs are unknown. With the ViraFEST assay, the study expanded antigen-specific CD4+ T cells using viral peptide pools, then sequenced them. Isolation of CD4+ T cells took place after 10 days of culture. Among the vaccine recipients, none had a prior SARS-CoV-2 infection, and nucleocapsid antibodies were negative. Sequenced material: CD4+ T cells from PBMCs cultured with HCoV-OC43 spike peptides, taken before COVID-19 vaccination. The subset here: HCoV-OC43 spike overlapping peptide pool stimulation. The receptors shown here come from a human donor who received a COVID-19 vaccine.

As regards this clone: Other DNA sequences in this specimen translate into the identical CDR3. This sequence joins TRBV5-1 and TRBJ1-5; D is possibly TRBD1 (6 bases). Germline loops: CDR1 SGHRS, CDR2 YFSETQ. CDR3 size: 13 residues. Trimming removed 0 bases at V and 7 bases at J, with 8 bases between. This CDR3 reads CASSLEGGQPQHF. CDR3 nucleotide sequence: TGCGCCAGCAGCTTGGAGGGGGGCCAGCCCCAGCATTTT.

The sample holds a few counts of this clone. The chain employs TRBV6-2 or TRBV6-3 and TRBJ2-3; no firm D call. V lost 2 bases and J 6 bases, leaving 12 bases between the germline ends. This CDR3 has 14 residues. Looked up from germline, CDR1 is MNHEY and CDR2 is SVGEGT. As DNA, the CDR3 is TGTGCCAGCAGTTACGACCCACTCGCCGATACGCAGTATTTT. Its translation: CASSYDPLADTQYF.

In DNA form, the CDR3 reads TGTGCCAGCAGCTTAGACGGTCGCGCCAAAAACATTCAGTACTTC. It codes for CASSLDGRAKNIQYF. V gene TRBV7-8 combines with J gene TRBJ2-4; no firm D call. The V gene lost 1 base and the J gene lost 1 base, with 8 bases spanning the gap. Germline assignment: CDR1 SGHVS and CDR2 FQNEAQ. The CDR3 consists of 15 residues.

The J gene is TRBJ2-3, the V gene TRBV6-5; D unresolved. CDR1 is MNHEY, CDR2 SVGAGI, per germline. CDR3 length equals 16 residues. The germline V and J ends were trimmed by 0 bases and 3 bases, with 13 bases remaining between them. CDR3 amino acids: CASSYSRKIGTDTQYF. CDR3 bases: TGTGCCAGCAGTTACTCCAGGAAAATTGGGACAGATACGCAGTATTTT.

This chain connects TRBV9 to TRBJ1-4; D gene ambiguous. Trimming left V 3 bases short and J 10 bases short, with 4 bases between. The germline CDR1 and CDR2 sequences are SGDLS and YYNGEE. The CDR3 is made up of 10 amino acids. The CDR3 DNA follows: TGTGCCAGCAGCGGGCTAAAACTGTTTTTT. The encoded protein is CASSGLKLFF.

V gene TRBV4-1 combines with J gene TRBJ1-5; D is possibly TRBD1 (5 bases). Germline V gene sequence: CDR1 MGHRA, CDR2 YSYEKL. There are 19 residues in the CDR3. The V gene lost 0 bases and the J gene lost 3 bases, with 21 bases spanning the gap. This CDR3 is CASSQDGVPRARANQPQHF. The CDR3 DNA follows: TGCGCCAGCAGCCAAGATGGAGTCCCCAGGGCCCGGGCCAATCAGCCCCAGCATTTT.

This rearrangement joins TRBV27 to TRBJ2-5; 11 positions match TRBD1. The V gene's germline CDR1 is MNHEY and CDR2 SMNVEV (reference sequence). V shed 8 bases and J 5 bases; nucleotides not matched to a gene: 13. This CDR3 spans 16 amino acids. The CDR3 loop is CASGLVAGTGGETQYF. DNA of the CDR3: TGTGCCAGCGGACTAGTCGCGGGGACAGGGGGGGAGACCCAGTACTTC.

This clone was seen a single time. The chain combines TRBV18 with TRBJ2-3; 7 bases are shared with TRBD1. V lost 5 bases and J lost 3; bases outside the gene matches: 5. Germline V gives CDR1 KGHSH, CDR2 LQKENI. The CDR3 spans 14 residues. CDR3: CASSRGTETDTQYF. The CDR3, as DNA: TGTGCCAGCTCAAGAGGGACAGAGACAGATACGCAGTATTTT. Full variable domain (missing parts from reference TRBV18 and TRBJ2-3): NAGVMQNPRHLVRRRGQEARLRCSPMKGHSHVYWYRQLPEEGLKFMVYLQKENIIDESGMPKERFSAEFPKEGPSILRIQQVVRGDSAAYFCASSRGTETDTQYFGPGTRLTVL.

The chain recombines TRBV5-4 with TRBJ1-1, with a possible D match to TRBD1 (6 bases). V lost 7 bases and J 0 bases, leaving 16 bases between the germline ends. CDR3 length equals 15 residues. Germline V gives CDR1 SGHNT, CDR2 YYREEE (reference sequence). CDR3 DNA sequence: TGTGCCAGCTACGCCACCGGGACAATGAACACTGAAGCTTTCTTT. The encoded protein is CASYATGTMNTEAFF.

This chain links TRBV7-2 with TRBJ1-6, with 7 nucleotides matching TRBD1. Per germline, CDR1 SGHTA and CDR2 FQGNSA. The length of the CDR3 is 16 residues. J was trimmed by 8 bases and V by 1 base; bases with no gene match: 8. The CDR3 nucleotides read TGTGCCAGCAGCTTAGTATTTTCGACAGGGTATTCACCCCTCCACTTT. This sequence encodes CASSLVFSTGYSPLHF.

The chain is built from TRBV28 and TRBJ1-2; D ambiguous. CDR1 and CDR2 from the germline V gene are MDHEN and SYDVKM. With 2 bases removed from V and 7 bases from J, the gap between germline ends came to 14 bases. The CDR3 totals 14 residues. The CDR3 sequence is CASSLMMGGGGYTF. The CDR3 DNA sequence: TGTGCCAGCAGTTTAATGATGGGAGGCGGTGGCTACACCTTC.

This chain links TRBV6-4 with TRBJ2-3; possibly TRBD1 or TRBD2 for D (7 bases each). The germline V and J ends were trimmed by 7 bases and 1 base, with 15 bases remaining between them. Germline V lookup: CDR1 MRHNA, CDR2 SNTAGT. The CDR3 totals 15 residues. DNA of the CDR3: TGTGCCAGCACGGCGGGGGACAGAGGCACAGATACGCAGTATTTT. This sequence encodes CASTAGDRGTDTQYF.

This CDR3 is CASSPGQGNEQYV. The CDR3 DNA reads as TGCGCCAGCAGCCCTGGACAGGGAAACGAGCAGTACGTC. The V and J genes are TRBV5-1 and TRBJ2-7; 8 bases align to TRBD1. Germline V lookup: CDR1 SGHRS, CDR2 YFSETQ. V lost 4 bases and J lost 5; bases outside the gene matches: 5. This CDR3 region has 13 residues.

This chain links TRBV27 with TRBJ1-1; D uncertain. V gave up 1 base and J gave up 0 bases, with 3 bases separating them. Germline values: CDR1 MNHEY, CDR2 SMNVEV (reference sequence). The CDR3 runs 13 residues. The CDR3 nucleotides are TGTGCCAGCAGTTTATGGTTGAACACTGAAGCTTTCTTT. As protein: CASSLWLNTEAFF.

The chain uses TRBV20-1 and TRBJ2-1; the D gene is possibly TRBD2 (6 bases). Germline V CDR1 and CDR2: DFQATT, SNEGSKA (reference sequence). The CDR3 runs to 10 residues. The CDR3: CRSGGTEAFF. The CDR3 nucleotides read TGCAGAAGTGGGGGGACTGAAGCGTTCTTC.

V is TRBV12-5 and J is TRBJ2-6; unclear D gene. The V gene's germline CDR1 is LGHNT and CDR2 FRNRAP. V was cut by 9 bases and J by 0 bases, with 6 bases left in between. CDR3 length: 13 amino acids. Here the CDR3 DNA reads TGTGCTAGCCGGACCTCTGGGGCCAACGTCCTGACTTTC. This sequence encodes CASRTSGANVLTF.

The rearrangement links TRBV5-1 to TRBJ1-1, with D unresolved. This CDR3 is built from 14 residues. V was clipped by 0 bases and J by 1 base, with 7 bases between them. CDR1 SGHRS and CDR2 YFSETQ come from the germline V gene. The CDR3 coding sequence is TGCGCCAGCAGCTTGGGATACACGAACACTGAAGCTTTCTTT. It translates to CASSLGYTNTEAFF. Using reference TRBV5-1 and TRBJ1-1 for the parts outside the CDR3, the full variable domain is KAGVTQTPRYLIKTRGQQVTLSCSPISGHRSVSWYQQTPGQGLQFLFEYFSETQRNKGNFPGRFSGRQFSNSRSEMNVSTLELGDSALYLCASSLGYTNTEAFFGQGTRLTVV.

This rearrangement joins TRBV5-6 to TRBJ2-7; D perhaps matches TRBD1 (5 bases). Germline V lookup: CDR1 SGHDT, CDR2 YYEEEE. The CDR3 contains 14 residues. V was cut by 0 bases and J by 5 bases, with 12 bases left in between. The DNA of the CDR3 is TGTGCCAGCAGCTTGGAAGGGGCGGTGAACGAGCAGTACGTC. Its translation is CASSLEGAVNEQYV.

The rearrangement joins TRBV2 to TRBJ2-7; the match to TRBD2 covers 12 bases. The CDR3 is 16 amino acids. The junction had 6 bases not matched to a gene; V was cut back by 3 bases and J by 3 bases. CDR1 SNHLY and CDR2 FYNNEI come from the germline V gene. DNA for the CDR3: TGTGCCAGCAGTGAGGGACTAGCGGGCGACTACTACGAGCAGTACGTC. Its translation is CASSEGLAGDYYEQYV.

The genes are TRBV6-5 and TRBJ2-1; 8 bases fit TRBD1. The CDR3 runs to 14 residues. From germline, CDR1 is MNHEY and CDR2 SVGAGI. V was pared by 5 bases and J by 4 bases, with 4 bases of the junction left unmatched. The CDR3 loop reads CASSKGQAYNEQFF. The CDR3 nucleotides are TGTGCCAGCAGTAAGGGACAGGCGTACAATGAGCAGTTCTTC.

The V call is TRBV28, the J call TRBJ1-4, with D hard to call. The CDR3 runs 15 residues. V was pared by 6 bases and J by 0 bases, with 11 bases between. Germline CDR1 is MDHEN and CDR2 is SYDVKM. CDR3 DNA: TGTGCCAGCAGCCCCCCCACTGCAACTAATGAAAAACTGTTTTTT. This encodes CASSPPTATNEKLFF.

The genes are TRBV5-1 and TRBJ1-2; the D gene is possibly TRBD1 (5 bases). The CDR3 extends over 15 amino acids. V lost 4 bases and J lost 7, with 20 bases in between. Germline CDR1 SGHRS, CDR2 YFSETQ. This CDR3 reads CASSDWAGTQRGYTF. The CDR3 coding sequence is TGCGCCAGCAGCGATTGGGCGGGGACGCAGCGTGGCTACACCTTC.

The chain has TRBV10-1 and TRBJ1-6; no clear D. This CDR3 contains 14 residues. Germline CDR1 reads WNHNN; CDR2 reads SYGVQD (reference sequence). V shed 3 bases and J shed 5 bases, with 8 bases lying between them. The CDR3 sequence is CASSENGNNSPLHF. Written as DNA, the CDR3 is TGCGCCAGCAGTGAAAACGGCAATAATTCACCCCTCCACTTT.

This chain connects TRBV6-5 to TRBJ1-2; 7 bases fit TRBD1. Germline V gene sequence: CDR1 MNHEY, CDR2 SVGAGI. V trimming: 1 base; J trimming: 8 bases; junction bases outside the gene matches: 7. This CDR3 contains 14 residues. The CDR3 sequence: CASSYLRQGSGYTF. The CDR3 coding sequence is TGTGCCAGCAGTTACTTGCGACAGGGAAGCGGCTACACCTTC.

For the CDR3, the DNA is TGTGCCAGCAGTGAACAGCAGGGGCAGGAGACCCAGTACTTC. It is translated as CASSEQQGQETQYF. The gene calls are TRBV2 and TRBJ2-5; D is perhaps TRBD1 (6 bases). Trimming pared 2 bases from V and 5 bases from J, leaving 12 bases between. CDR3 length: 14 residues. The germline CDR1 and CDR2 sequences are SNHLY and FYNNEI.